This T cell receptor beta chain is drawn from a study of OX40 agonist ivuxolimab in advanced cancers. Across the whole study: Two patients with cutaneous melanoma and one with hepatocellular carcinoma, three in total, showed partial responses.

Trimming shortened V by 1 base and J by 4 bases, and 8 bases separated the two germline ends. CDR3 length equals 13 residues. The germline CDR1 and CDR2 sequences are SGHNT and YYREEE (reference sequence). Data came from immunoSEQ multiplex PCR; TCRdb stores just in-frame clones and leaves some out. This sample yields approximately 20,000 clones, of which around 82% are seen a single time; roughly 9% belongs to the top ten. This clone was recorded once. Excluded were patients having autoimmune disease history or systemic immunosuppression. Blood specimens came from baseline, cycle 4 day 1, and cycle 7 day 1.

The chain recombines TRBV5-4 with TRBJ1-2; tentatively, D is TRBD1 (5 bases). This sequence originates from an adult with an advanced solid tumor such as melanoma, head and neck, liver or kidney cancer. The source was CD4+ or CD8+ T cells sorted from blood, collected in a trial of the OX40 agonist ivuxolimab. The CDR3 DNA sequence: TGTGCCAGCAGCTTGAGGGGCCCCTATGGCTACACCTTC. This translates into CASSLRGPYGYTF.